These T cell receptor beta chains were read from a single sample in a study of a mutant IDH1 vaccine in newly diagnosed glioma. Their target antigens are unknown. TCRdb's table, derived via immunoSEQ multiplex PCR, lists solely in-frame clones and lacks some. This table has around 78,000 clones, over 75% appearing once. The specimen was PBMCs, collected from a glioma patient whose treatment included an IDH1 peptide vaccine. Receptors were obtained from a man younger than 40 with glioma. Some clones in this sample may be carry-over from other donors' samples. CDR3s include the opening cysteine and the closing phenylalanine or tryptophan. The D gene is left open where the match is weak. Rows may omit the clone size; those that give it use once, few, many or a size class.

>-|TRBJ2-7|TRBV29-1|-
TGCAGCGTAGCGGACGAGCAGTACTTC
CSVADEQYF
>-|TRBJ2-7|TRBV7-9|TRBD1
TGTGCCAGCAGTCTATTTCCGGGACAGGGTTTCCACGAGCAGTACTTC
CASSLFPGQGFHEQYF
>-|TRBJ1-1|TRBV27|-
TGTGCCAGCTCTATACGGGGGGGTAACACTGAAGCTTTCTTT
CASSIRGGNTEAFF
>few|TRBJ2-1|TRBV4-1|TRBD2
TGCGCCAGCAGCCAAGATGGGACTAGTTGGGATGAGCAGTTCTTC
CASSQDGTSWDEQFF
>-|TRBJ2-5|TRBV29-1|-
TGCAGCGTTGTTTCGCCCCAAGAGACCCAGTACTTC
CSVVSPQETQYF
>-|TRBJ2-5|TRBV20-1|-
TGCAGTTCTAGTAGGGAGACCCAGTACTTC
CSSSRETQYF
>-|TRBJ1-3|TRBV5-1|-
TGCGCCAGCAGCTTGGGGTCGGCGGAGGGGACCATATATTTT
CASSLGSAEGTIYF
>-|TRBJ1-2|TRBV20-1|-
TGCAGTAACCTCCTTATCTATGGCTACACCTTC
CSNLLIYGYTF
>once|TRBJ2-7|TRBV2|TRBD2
TGTGCCAGCAGGGGCGGGACTAGCGGGGGACACACTTACGAGCAGTACTTC
CASRGGTSGGHTYEQYF
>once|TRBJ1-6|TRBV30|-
TGTGCCTGGAGTGTCGGAGTTATCGCCCTCCACTTT
CAWSVGVIALHF
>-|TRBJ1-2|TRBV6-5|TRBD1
TGTGCCAGCAGTTCCAGGGGGGTAAGCCCTGGTGGCTACACCTTC
CASSSRGVSPGGYTF
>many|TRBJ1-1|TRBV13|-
TGTGCCAGCAGCTCCCCTTCCTCCACAGGGTACACTGAAGCTTTCTTT
CASSSPSSTGYTEAFF
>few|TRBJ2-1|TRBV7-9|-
TGTGCCAGCAGCCCAAAGGTTAGGCTAGCACCCTACAATGAGCAGTTCTTC
CASSPKVRLAPYNEQFF
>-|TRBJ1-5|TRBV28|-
TGTGCCAGCAGTTTATACGGGTGGCAGCCCCAGCATTTT
CASSLYGWQPQHF
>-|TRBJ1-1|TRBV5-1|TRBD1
TGCGCCAGCAGCTCCACCGTACAGGGGATCCTTAGCACTGAAGCTTTCTTT
CASSSTVQGILSTEAFF
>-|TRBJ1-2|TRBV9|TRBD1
TGTGCCAGCAGCGTGGGGATATTGACAGGGGACACAAGCAATGGCTACACCTTC
CASSVGILTGDTSNGYTF
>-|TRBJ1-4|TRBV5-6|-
TGTGCCAGCAGCTCCAGGAGACTTAATGAAAAACTGTTTTTT
CASSSRRLNEKLFF
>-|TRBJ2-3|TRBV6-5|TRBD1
TGTGCCAGCAGTCAGGGGGAGCCGAGCACAGATACGCAGTATTTT
CASSQGEPSTDTQYF
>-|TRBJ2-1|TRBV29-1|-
TGCAGCGTTGAATGGCGACACAATGAGCAGTTCTTC
CSVEWRHNEQFF
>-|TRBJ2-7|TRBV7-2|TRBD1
TGTGCCAGCAGCTTAGCCGGGACAGGGTTTAACGAGCAGTACTTC
CASSLAGTGFNEQYF
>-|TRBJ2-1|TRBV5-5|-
TGTGCCAGCACCCCCGGGCACTCCTACAATGAGCAGTTCTTC
CASTPGHSYNEQFF
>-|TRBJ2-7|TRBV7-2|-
TGTGCCAGCAGCACGACTGCTGTAGGCTACGAGCAGTACTTC
CASSTTAVGYEQYF
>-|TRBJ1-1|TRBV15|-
TGTGCCACCAGCAGCCAAATGAACACTGAAGCTTTCTTT
CATSSQMNTEAFF
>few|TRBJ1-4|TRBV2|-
TGTGCCAGCATTGGGGTTCAAGAAAAACTGTTTTTT
CASIGVQEKLFF
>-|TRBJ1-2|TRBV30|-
TGTGCCTGGCAATCTAGAGCTAACTATGGCTACACCTTC
CAWQSRANYGYTF
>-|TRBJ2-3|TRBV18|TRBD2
TGTGCCAGCTCACCCCCAGCGGGGGCTTCAGATACGCAGTATTTT
CASSPPAGASDTQYF
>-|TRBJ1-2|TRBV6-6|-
TGTGCCAGCAGTTATCCAGGAGGCTATGGCTACACCTTC
CASSYPGGYGYTF
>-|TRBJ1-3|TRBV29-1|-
TGCAGCGTTGAACCCGGGACCGAGGGGAACACCATATATTTT
CSVEPGTEGNTIYF
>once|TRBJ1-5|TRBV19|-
TGTGCCAGTAGTACTGACCGGGGCGTAAATCAGCCCCAGCATTTT
CASSTDRGVNQPQHF
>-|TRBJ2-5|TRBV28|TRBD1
TGTGCCAGCACTCCCGGACAGGGGATCGAGACCCAGTACTTC
CASTPGQGIETQYF
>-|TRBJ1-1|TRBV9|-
TGTGCCGGATCACAAGGGGCGTTGAACACTGAAGCTTTCTTT
CAGSQGALNTEAFF
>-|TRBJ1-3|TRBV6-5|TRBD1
TGTGCCAGCAGTCCGGACAGGGAGAGTGGAAACACCATATATTTT
CASSPDRESGNTIYF